The 26 T cell receptor beta chains listed next were all sequenced from one sample in a study of beta chain features in type 1 diabetes. The investigators reverse transcribed all of the isolated RNA, so they sequenced expressed TCRB transcripts. The table came from immunoSEQ multiplex PCR; TCRdb's copy has only in-frame clones and leaves some out. The sample has more than 300,000 clones, around an eighth seen once. What was sequenced was naive CD4+ T cells from blood. The receptors were gathered from a young man in good health.

As for this clone: Relative to the germline gene, one junction end is altered; a read error may explain this. The gene calls are TRBV6-5 and TRBJ2-5, with 9 positions matching TRBD2. The germline gives CDR1 MNHEY, CDR2 SVGAGI. This CDR3 has 11 amino acids. The DNA of the CDR3 is TGTGCCAGCACTTTAGCGGGAGAAACCAACTTC. It specifies CASTLAGETNF.

On this clone itself: This sample also contains other DNA sequences that code for the same CDR3. CDR3 bases: TGCAGTGCTAGAGTTAATTACGAGCAGTACTTC. Translated, it gives CSARVNYEQYF. The chain joins TRBV20-1 to TRBJ2-7; D gene uncertain. V shed 1 base and J shed 4 bases, with 5 bases lying between them. Germline assignment: CDR1 DFQATT and CDR2 SNEGSKA (reference sequence). The CDR3 sequence is 11 residues long.

The rearrangement joins TRBV7-9 to TRBJ2-7; D unresolved. The V gene lost 5 bases and the J gene lost 3 bases, with 11 bases spanning the gap. The CDR3 is 13 amino acids. Germline lookup yields CDR1 SEHNR and CDR2 FQNEAQ (reference sequence). The chain's CDR3 is CASSPEVVYEQYF. CDR3 sequence (DNA): TGTGCCAGCAGCCCAGAGGTGGTCTACGAGCAGTACTTC.

The CDR3 here is CPGTGGPVGTQYF. The CDR3 nucleotides read TGTCCAGGGACAGGTGGGCCAGTCGGGACCCAGTACTTC. The rearrangement uses TRBV27 and TRBJ2-5; 8 bases line up with TRBD1. Germline loops: CDR1 MNHEY, CDR2 SMNVEV (reference sequence). The CDR3 runs 13 residues.

The rearrangement uses TRBV28 and TRBJ2-1; D is unresolved. The germline gives CDR1 MDHEN, CDR2 SYDVKM. V was trimmed by 3 bases and J by 4 bases, leaving 7 bases between them. The CDR3 runs to 13 residues. CDR3 nucleotide sequence: TGTGCCAGCAGTTTGCAACTATACAATGAGCAGTTCTTC. It is translated as CASSLQLYNEQFF.

This clone was counted a single time. The rearrangement links TRBV7-9 to TRBJ1-1; TRBD1 matches 7 bases. This CDR3 contains 12 residues. Trimming took 5 bases from V and 9 from J; bases not matched to a gene: 6. CDR1 SEHNR and CDR2 FQNEAQ come from the germline V gene (reference sequence). CDR3 coding DNA: TGTGCCAGCAGCGGACCGGGACAGAAAGCTTTCTTT. Protein sequence: CASSGPGQKAFF.

A remark on this clone: This same CDR3 is encoded by further DNA sequences in the sample. The chain combines TRBV5-1 with TRBJ2-3; 10 nucleotides align to TRBD2. The CDR3 is 15 amino acids. Germline V gene data show CDR1 as SGHRS and CDR2 as YFSETQ. J lost 1 base, V lost 3 bases, and 2 bases had no gene match. The CDR3 nucleotides read TGCGCCAGCAGCTCAGGGACTAGCGGCACAGATACGCAGTATTTT. Residues: CASSSGTSGTDTQYF.

V gene TRBV23-1 combines with J gene TRBJ1-4; D perhaps matches TRBD1 (6 bases). TRBV23-1 is marked as an open reading frame, function uncertain. This CDR3 region has 14 residues. The V end was cut by 7 bases, the J end by 8 bases, with 17 bases between. The CDR3 DNA reads as TGCGCCAGCATCCGAAGGACAGAATCAGAAAAACTGTTTTTT. Protein product: CASIRRTESEKLFF.

This chain connects TRBV4-1 to TRBJ2-2, with TRBD1 matching 7 bases. Germline CDR1 and CDR2: MGHRA and YSYEKL. The V and J ends lost 0 bases and 4 bases, in that order; junction bases with no gene match: 2. CDR3 length: 15 amino acids. DNA of the CDR3: TGCGCCAGCAGCCAAGACAGGGGGATCACCGGGGAGCTGTTTTTT. It yields the protein CASSQDRGITGELFF.

This clone was counted only a few times. The chain recombines TRBV7-3 with TRBJ1-1; tentatively, D is TRBD1 (5 bases). V lost 5 bases to trimming and J lost 4 bases, with 20 bases between them. The length of the CDR3 is 16 residues. Germline CDR1 reads SGHTA; CDR2 reads FQGTGA. The CDR3 DNA reads as TGTGCCAGCAGCCCGGCGGCAGGGCAGGGCCCCACTGAAGCTTTCTTT. This encodes CASSPAAGQGPTEAFF.

The chain has TRBV7-2 and TRBJ2-1; D unclear. V was cut by 8 bases and J by 10 bases, with 15 bases left in between. The germline V gene encodes CDR1 SGHTA and CDR2 FQGNSA. CDR3 length equals 12 residues. CDR3: CASSFYLREQFF. As DNA, the CDR3 is TGTGCCAGCTCCTTCTATCTGAGAGAGCAGTTCTTC.

V and J are TRBV7-2 and TRBJ2-1; 9 bases are a match to TRBD2. In germline, CDR1 is SGHTA, CDR2 FQGNSA. V trimming: 6 bases; J trimming: 6 bases; junction bases outside the gene matches: 12. The CDR3 is made up of 16 amino acids. The CDR3 bases are TGTGCCAGCAGGGGCGGTAGCGGGGGCGGGATCAATGAGCAGTTCTTC. It yields the protein CASRGGSGGGINEQFF.

There are a few counts of this clone. The CDR3: CAIRGDRGLKSDTQYF. DNA of the CDR3: TGTGCCATCAGGGGCGACAGGGGCCTTAAGTCGGATACGCAGTATTTT. The chain employs TRBV10-3 and TRBJ2-3; 8 bases line up with TRBD1. The ends lost 6 bases at V and 6 bases at J; junction bases unmatched: 14. Germline values: CDR1 ENHRY, CDR2 SYGVKD. The length of the CDR3 is 16 residues.

V gene TRBV20-1 combines with J gene TRBJ2-5, with D possibly being TRBD1 (5 bases). The CDR3 length is 11 residues. V was shortened by 6 bases and J by 9 bases, with 14 bases between the two germline ends. Germline values: CDR1 DFQATT, CDR2 SNEGSKA (reference sequence). In DNA, the CDR3 is TGCAGTGCAAACCAGGGCCGGGCCCAGTACTTC. It specifies CSANQGRAQYF.

The CDR3 region is CASSLLLRLTPALSYEQYF. The DNA of the CDR3 is TGTGCCAGCAGTTTATTATTAAGACTAACCCCTGCCCTCTCCTACGAGCAGTACTTC. The rearrangement uses TRBV28 and TRBJ2-7; the D gene is possibly TRBD2 (5 bases). V lost 1 base and J lost 0, with 22 bases in between. CDR1 is MDHEN, CDR2 SYDVKM, per germline. This CDR3 has 19 amino acids.

V gene TRBV30 combines with J gene TRBJ1-5, with a possible D match to TRBD1 (5 bases). The length of the CDR3 is 14 residues. CDR1 is GTSNPN, CDR2 SVGIG, per germline (reference sequence). Trimming removed 1 base at V and 5 bases at J, with 12 bases between. The CDR3 sequence is CAWSGTGGDQPQHF. The DNA of the CDR3 is TGTGCCTGGAGTGGAACAGGAGGGGATCAGCCCCAGCATTTT. Combining the CDR3 with reference TRBV30 and TRBJ1-5 gives the whole variable domain SQTIHQWPATLVQPVGSPLSLECTVEGTSNPNLYWYRQAAGRGLQLLFYSVGIGQISSEVPQNLSASRPQDRQFILSSKKLLLSDSGFYLCAWSGTGGDQPQHFGDGTRLSIL.

This clone was seen more than once but under ten times. The J gene is TRBJ2-1, the V gene TRBV5-6; tentative D call: TRBD2 (7 bases). Trimming shortened V by 3 bases and J by 2 bases, and 12 bases separated the two germline ends. The germline gives CDR1 SGHDT, CDR2 YYEEEE. CDR3 size: 15 residues. Here the CDR3 reads CASSSLGGPYNEQFF. The DNA for the CDR3 is TGTGCCAGCAGCTCGCTGGGGGGGCCCTACAATGAGCAGTTCTTC. The variable domain in full, with the rest retrieved from reference TRBV5-6 and TRBJ2-1, is DAGVTQSPTHLIKTRGQQVTLRCSPKSGHDTVSWYQQALGQGPQFIFQYYEEEERQRGNFPDRFSGHQFPNYSSELNVNALLLGDSALYLCASSSLGGPYNEQFFGPGTRLTVL.

This clone was detected only a few times. The chain employs TRBV9 and TRBJ2-1; D possibly corresponds to TRBD1 (6 bases). The CDR3 loop spans 16 amino acids. The V end was cut by 4 bases, the J end by 0 bases, with 14 bases between. Germline V gives CDR1 SGDLS, CDR2 YYNGEE. In DNA form, the CDR3 reads TGTGCCAGCAGCTCCGGGACACTGAGCTCCTACAATGAGCAGTTCTTC. This gives the protein CASSSGTLSSYNEQFF.

The V call is TRBV13, the J call TRBJ2-2; TRBD2 agrees at 11 bases. Unmatched junction bases numbered 7, after V lost 9 bases and J lost 7 bases. The V gene's germline CDR1 is PRHDT and CDR2 FYEKMQ (reference sequence). CDR3 length equals 14 residues. The CDR3 is CASRLAGGNGELFF. CDR3 DNA: TGTGCCAGTAGGCTAGCGGGAGGTAACGGGGAGCTGTTTTTT.

The chain uses TRBV9 and TRBJ2-7, with D tentatively TRBD2 (5 bases). CDR1 is SGDLS and CDR2 is YYNGEE in the germline V gene. CDR3 length equals 15 residues. The V end was cut by 0 bases, the J end by 2 bases, with 12 bases between. For the CDR3, the DNA is TGTGCCAGCAGCGTAGCCAGCGGTGAGACCTACGAGCAGTACTTC. Amino acid sequence: CASSVASGETYEQYF.

CDR3 loop: CASSSGLGFSTGELFF. CDR3 nucleotides: TGCGCCAGCAGCTCGGGACTAGGCTTTAGCACCGGGGAGCTGTTTTTT. The chain has TRBV5-1 and TRBJ2-2, with 8 bases matching TRBD2. J was trimmed by 4 bases and V by 3 bases; bases with no gene match: 8. The CDR3 sequence is 16 residues long. In germline, CDR1 is SGHRS, CDR2 YFSETQ.

The V call is TRBV2, the J call TRBJ1-3; possible D gene TRBD1, 6 bases. Trimming pared 7 bases from V and 4 bases from J, leaving 14 bases between. This CDR3 is built from 14 residues. Germline CDR1 and CDR2: SNHLY and FYNNEI. The CDR3 region has the DNA TGTGCCAGCAACAGGGAACGGTCCGGAAACACCATATATTTT. Encoded protein: CASNRERSGNTIYF.

Worth noting for this clone: This same CDR3 is encoded by further DNA sequences in the sample. The chain carries TRBV7-9 and TRBJ1-1, with TRBD1 as a possible D gene (5 bases). The CDR3 runs 13 residues. CDR1 is SEHNR, CDR2 FQNEAQ, per germline (reference sequence). V was clipped by 2 bases and J by 4 bases, with 8 bases between them. In DNA, the CDR3 is TGTGCCAGCAGCTTACAGGGCGGCACTGAAGCTTTCTTT. Its protein is CASSLQGGTEAFF.

J is TRBJ2-3 and V is TRBV19; unclear D gene. CDR1 LNHDA and CDR2 SQIVND come from the germline V gene (reference sequence). This CDR3 is built from 15 residues. Trimming took 3 bases from V and 0 from J, leaving 10 bases between them. CDR3 nucleotides: TGTGCCAGTAGTATTGCCGTAGCTAGCACAGATACGCAGTATTTT. It codes for CASSIAVASTDTQYF.

The chain uses TRBV9 and TRBJ1-6; TRBD1 is a possible D gene (6 bases). This CDR3 has 16 residues. CDR1 is SGDLS, CDR2 YYNGEE, per germline. V lost 0 bases and J lost 10, with 17 bases in between. The CDR3: CASSVENRDPGSPLHF. The DNA for the CDR3 is TGTGCCAGCAGCGTAGAGAACAGGGACCCAGGGTCACCCCTCCACTTT.

This clone appeared a few times. V usage is TRBV9 and J usage is TRBJ2-1; 9 bases map to TRBD2. V lost 0 bases and J lost 6; bases outside the gene matches: 7. Germline loops: CDR1 SGDLS, CDR2 YYNGEE. The CDR3 totals 16 residues. The CDR3 nucleotides are TGTGCCAGCAGCGTAGCTGCGGGAGGGCTTTCCAATGAGCAGTTCTTC. As protein: CASSVAAGGLSNEQFF. Filled out from reference TRBV9 and TRBJ2-1, the complete variable domain reads DSGVTQTPKHLITATGQRVTLRCSPRSGDLSVYWYQQSLDQGLQFLIQYYNGEERAKGNILERFSAQQFPDLHSELNLSSLELGDSALYFCASSVAAGGLSNEQFFGPGTRLTVL.